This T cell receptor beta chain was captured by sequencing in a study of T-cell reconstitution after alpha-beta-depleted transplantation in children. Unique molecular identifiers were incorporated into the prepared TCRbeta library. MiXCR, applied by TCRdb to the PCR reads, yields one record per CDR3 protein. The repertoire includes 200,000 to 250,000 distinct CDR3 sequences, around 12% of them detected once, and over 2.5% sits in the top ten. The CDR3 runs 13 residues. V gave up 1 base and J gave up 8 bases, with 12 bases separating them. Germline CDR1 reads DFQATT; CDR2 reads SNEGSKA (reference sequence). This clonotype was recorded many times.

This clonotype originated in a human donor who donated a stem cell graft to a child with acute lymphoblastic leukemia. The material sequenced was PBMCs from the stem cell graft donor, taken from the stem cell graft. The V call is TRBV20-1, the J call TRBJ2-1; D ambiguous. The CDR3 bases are TGCAGTGCTAGAGCCCCTAACCAGGATGAGCAGTTCTTC. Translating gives CSARAPNQDEQFF.